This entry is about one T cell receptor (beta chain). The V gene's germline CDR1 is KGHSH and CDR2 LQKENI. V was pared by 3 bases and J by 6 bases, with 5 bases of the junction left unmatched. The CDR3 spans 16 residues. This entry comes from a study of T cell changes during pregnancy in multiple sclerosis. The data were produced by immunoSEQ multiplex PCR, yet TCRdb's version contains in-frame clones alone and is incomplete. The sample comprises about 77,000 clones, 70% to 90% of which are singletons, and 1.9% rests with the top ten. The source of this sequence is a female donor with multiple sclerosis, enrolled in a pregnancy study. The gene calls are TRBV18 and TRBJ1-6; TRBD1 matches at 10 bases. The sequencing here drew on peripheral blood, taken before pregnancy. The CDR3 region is CASSPLDRGFNSPLHF. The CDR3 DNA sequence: TGTGCCAGCTCACCCCTGGACAGGGGGTTTAATTCACCCCTCCACTTT.